This entry lists 26 T cell receptor beta chains sequenced from one sample in a study of blood T cells in healthy people across ages. Primers used in a second PCR of roughly 7 to 11 cycles were a sample-barcoded 5' primer and a J-beta primer mix. TCRdb reanalysed the 5' RACE reads using MiXCR and keeps one entry per CDR3 protein. The repertoire has some 900,000 distinct CDR3 sequences, about 44% of them found once; the top ten carry around an eighth. Material: blood. Receptor source: a young man in good health.

This clonotype was seen only once. The rearrangement joins TRBV6-5 to TRBJ2-7; no firm D call. The J call is in doubt because the DNA end fits TRBJ2-5 better. The CDR3 sequence is 14 residues long. Germline V CDR1 and CDR2: MNHEY, SVGAGI. CDR3 sequence: CASRITSNQETQYF. Here the CDR3 DNA reads TGTGCCAGCAGGATTACCAGTAACCAAGAGACCCAGTACTTC.

A remark on this clonotype: An end of the junction does not agree with germline; a read error may underlie this. The chain carries TRBV4-1 and TRBJ1-2, with a weak D call TRBD1 (5 bases). The CDR3 contains 14 residues. Germline V gives CDR1 MGHRA, CDR2 YSYEKL. As DNA, the CDR3 is TGCGCTAGCAGCCAAACAGGCTTATTCTATGGCTACACCTTC. Residues: CASSQTGLFYGYTF.

The chain joins TRBV3-1 to TRBJ2-1; D perhaps matches TRBD1 (7 bases). V was pared by 5 bases and J by 4 bases, with 15 bases between. The germline V gene has CDR1 LGHDT and CDR2 YNNKEL (reference sequence). The CDR3 extends over 15 amino acids. This chain's CDR3 is CASSKGLQGYNEQFF. In nucleotides, the CDR3 is TGTGCCAGCAGCAAAGGACTACAGGGGTACAATGAGCAGTTCTTC.

At least ten counts were recorded for this clonotype. The chain combines TRBV29-1 with TRBJ2-1; D not resolved. This CDR3 has 15 residues. CDR1 is SQVTM, CDR2 ANQGSEA, per germline. Trimming stripped 0 bases from V and 4 bases from J, with 13 bases between. In nucleotides, the CDR3 is TGCAGCGTTGAAGATCCTGGGTCAACGTACAATGAGCAGTTCTTC. Translating gives CSVEDPGSTYNEQFF.

The chain uses TRBV6-1 and TRBJ2-2; a possible D gene is TRBD1 (5 bases). The CDR3 spans 15 residues. V dropped 2 bases and J dropped 7 bases, with 14 bases sitting between them. Germline lookup yields CDR1 MNHNS and CDR2 SASEGT. CDR3 nucleotides: TGTGCCAGCAGTGAAAGGTCCAGGGAAGTCGGGGAGCTGTTTTTT. It translates to CASSERSREVGELFF.

The chain combines TRBV6-5 with TRBJ2-3, with D unclear. The CDR3 has 15 residues. V lost 4 bases to trimming and J lost 1 base, with 12 bases between them. CDR1 MNHEY and CDR2 SVGAGI come from the germline V gene. CDR3 nucleotides: TGTGCCAGCAGTTTAGCCTATCGGGGCACAGATACGCAGTATTTT. It encodes CASSLAYRGTDTQYF.

This clonotype was detected a few times. A junction boundary mismatches the germline segment, possibly from a read error. The chain has TRBV7-7 and TRBJ2-3; D ambiguous. CDR1 and CDR2 from the germline V gene are SSHAT and FNYEAQ (reference sequence). This CDR3 has 14 amino acids. CDR3 loop: CASSPQMGTDTQYF. DNA of the CDR3: TGTGCTAGCAGCCCTCAGATGGGCACAGATACGCAGTATTTT.

This rearrangement joins TRBV28 to TRBJ2-7; a possible D gene is TRBD1 (8 bases). The CDR3 has 16 residues. Germline V gene data show CDR1 as MDHEN and CDR2 as SYDVKM. V was trimmed by 9 bases and J by 0 bases, leaving 21 bases between them. The CDR3 DNA is TGTGCCAGTTTAAGCGGGACAGGCCTAAGCTCCTACGAGCAGTACTTC. Translation gives CASLSGTGLSSYEQYF.

The J gene is TRBJ2-6, the V gene TRBV7-2; D may match TRBD1 or TRBD2 (6 bases each). The length of the CDR3 is 17 residues. Trimming pared 1 base from V and 1 base from J, leaving 11 bases between. CDR1 is SGHTA and CDR2 is FQGNSA in the germline V gene. As DNA, the CDR3 is TGTGCCAGCAGCTTAGGGGGGGCGCGGTCTGGGGCCAACGTCCTGACTTTC. Translating it yields CASSLGGARSGANVLTF.

This clonotype was seen just once. The V call is TRBV4-1, the J call TRBJ2-4; D tentatively fits TRBD1 or TRBD2 (5 bases each). The J call may be mistaken, given a closer DNA end match to TRBJ2-7. Germline CDR1 MGHRA, CDR2 YSYEKL. The CDR3 is 15 amino acids. CDR3 sequence reads: CASSQEEGFLNEQYF. The CDR3 nucleotides are TGCGCCAGCAGCCAAGAAGAGGGGTTTCTTAACGAGCAGTACTTC.

This clonotype was seen a few times. The chain combines TRBV24-1 with TRBJ1-2; D unclear. Germline V gene sequence: CDR1 KGHDR, CDR2 SFDVKD. This CDR3 has 13 amino acids. Trimming removed 5 bases at V and 7 bases at J, with 13 bases between. In DNA, the CDR3 is TGTGCCACCAGTGTCATAAAGAGATGTGGCTACACCTTC. Amino acid sequence: CATSVIKRCGYTF.

This clonotype was observed many times. This may be a read error, as it is one base from a much larger clone. V and J are TRBV4-1 and TRBJ1-1; TRBD1 might be the D (6 bases). This CDR3 comprises 15 residues. Germline CDR1 MGHRA, CDR2 YSYEKL. Trimming removed 3 bases at V and 6 bases at J, with 17 bases between. The CDR3 DNA sequence: TGCGCCAGCAGCCAGGCGGGAGGGGGGCCCGCTGAAGCTTTCTTT. Amino acid sequence: CASSQAGGGPAEAFF.

The chain is built from TRBV6-2 or TRBV6-3 and TRBJ1-2; D is undetermined. Germline CDR1 and CDR2: MNHEY and SVGEGT. CDR3 length equals 14 residues. Trimming took off 1 base at V and 2 bases at J, with 8 bases between the two ends. CDR3 sequence (DNA): TGTGCCAGCAGTTACTTATCCAGAAACTATGGCTACACCTTC. Protein: CASSYLSRNYGYTF.

In this sample, this clonotype turned up a few times. This chain links TRBV7-9 with TRBJ2-1, with D uncertain. The length of the CDR3 is 13 residues. V was pared by 1 base and J by 5 bases, with 6 bases between. CDR1 and CDR2 (germline): SEHNR, FQNEAQ (reference sequence). The CDR3 coding sequence is TGTGCCAGCAGCTTAGAGTTCCACAATGAGCAGTTCTTC. Translating it yields CASSLEFHNEQFF.

CDR3: CASSGARIDTQYF. CDR3 coding DNA: TGTGCCAGCAGCGGGGCCCGCATAGATACGCAGTATTTT. The chain links TRBV12-3 or TRBV12-4 to TRBJ2-3, with D perhaps given as TRBD1 or TRBD2 (5 bases each). V lost 6 bases to trimming and J lost 5 bases, with 12 bases between them. CDR3 length equals 13 residues.

Comments on this clonotype: At one end, the junction sequence differs from germline, possibly due to a read error. The CDR3 DNA sequence: TGCCGTGCTAGGGTCCGCAGCGGGAGGCTTCAAAAGGGCACAGATACGCAGTATTTT. Translation gives CRARVRSGRLQKGTDTQYF. The gene calls are TRBV20-1 and TRBJ2-3; 9 nucleotides align to TRBD2. The length of the CDR3 is 19 residues. Germline CDR1 DFQATT, CDR2 SNEGSKA (reference sequence).

This clonotype was seen more than once but under ten times. The rearrangement joins TRBV7-8 to TRBJ2-7; the D is unclear. Germline CDR1 and CDR2: SGHVS and FQNEAQ. This CDR3 region has 14 residues. The V end lost 5 bases, the J end lost 0 bases, and 11 bases lay between the germline ends. The CDR3 coding sequence is TGTGCCAGCAGCCCCGTGGTCTCCTCCTACGAGCAGTACTTC. It encodes CASSPVVSSYEQYF.

The chain carries TRBV3-1 and TRBJ1-2, with a weak D call TRBD1 (6 bases). Germline V gene sequence: CDR1 LGHDT, CDR2 YNNKEL (reference sequence). CDR3 length: 15 amino acids. V was shortened by 1 base and J by 4 bases, with 13 bases between the two germline ends. The CDR3 DNA is TGTGCCAGCAGCCAAGGTCCGGGGGCGGTCTATGGCTACACCTTC. Its translation is CASSQGPGAVYGYTF.

The chain recombines TRBV4-2 with TRBJ2-1; 14 bases map to TRBD2. The CDR3 totals 17 residues. The V segment lost 1 base and the J segment 5 bases; nucleotides outside the gene matches: 4. Germline lookup yields CDR1 LGHNA and CDR2 YNFKEQ. The CDR3 DNA sequence: TGTGCCAGCAGCCAAGGATCGGGACTAGCGGGGGACAATGAGCAGTTCTTC. Protein product: CASSQGSGLAGDNEQFF.

The CDR3 nucleotides read TGTGCCAGCAGCTTACCGGGAGGGGCCTTCCACGAGCAGTACTTC. This encodes CASSLPGGAFHEQYF. The chain is built from TRBV7-9 and TRBJ2-7, with TRBD2 identical over 8 bases. Germline V gene sequence: CDR1 SEHNR, CDR2 FQNEAQ (reference sequence). The CDR3 spans 15 residues. J was trimmed by 5 bases and V by 2 bases; bases with no gene match: 8. The entire variable domain, with the rest obtained from reference TRBV7-9 and TRBJ2-7, is as follows: DTGVSQNPRHKITKRGQNVTFRCDPISEHNRLYWYRQTLGQGPEFLTYFQNEAQLEKSRLLSDRFSAERPKGSFSTLEIQRTEQGDSAMYLCASSLPGGAFHEQYFGPGTRLTVT.

The chain links TRBV19 to TRBJ1-5, with a weak D call TRBD1 (6 bases). Germline V gene lookup returns CDR1 LNHDA and CDR2 SQIVND (reference sequence). V lost 6 bases and J 1 base, leaving 25 bases between the germline ends. The CDR3 is 19 residues long. CDR3 amino acids: CASRFSGRGGKVSNQPQHF. For the CDR3, the DNA is TGTGCCAGTAGGTTTTCGGGCAGGGGAGGGAAGGTGAGCAATCAGCCCCAGCATTTT.

The gene calls are TRBV12-3 or TRBV12-4 and TRBJ1-2; no clear D. With 1 base removed from V and 2 bases from J, the gap between germline ends came to 11 bases. This CDR3 spans 15 amino acids. CDR3 region: CASSLDPDGNYGYTF. The CDR3 DNA sequence: TGTGCCAGCAGTTTAGACCCGGACGGGAACTATGGCTACACCTTC.

The chain couples TRBV2 to TRBJ2-1; no definite D call. Per the germline V gene, CDR1 is SNHLY and CDR2 is FYNNEI. The length of the CDR3 is 18 residues. Trimming took 3 bases from V and 0 from J, leaving 18 bases between them. This CDR3 reads CASSEVGLPASSYNEQFF. CDR3 nucleotide sequence: TGTGCCAGCAGTGAGGTCGGGCTCCCCGCCAGCTCCTACAATGAGCAGTTCTTC.

This clonotype showed up just a few times. This chain uses TRBV7-9 with TRBJ1-2; possibly TRBD1 for D (5 bases). V lost 5 bases to trimming and J lost 1 base, with 11 bases between them. Germline V gene data show CDR1 as SEHNR and CDR2 as FQNEAQ (reference sequence). This CDR3 has 14 residues. The CDR3 DNA sequence: TGTGCCAGCAGCCCACTACAGGATAACTATGGCTACACCTTC. Protein product: CASSPLQDNYGYTF.

The chain employs TRBV24-1 and TRBJ2-1; 12 nucleotides align to TRBD2. Per the germline V gene, CDR1 is KGHDR and CDR2 is SFDVKD. V gave up 0 bases and J gave up 0 bases; unmatched junction bases: 20. The CDR3 has 24 amino acids. This CDR3 reads CATSDLTGSVTSGGPSSSYNEQFF. Here the CDR3 DNA reads TGTGCCACCAGTGATTTGACGGGATCCGTGACTAGCGGGGGCCCCTCGAGCTCCTACAATGAGCAGTTCTTC.

This clonotype was seen many times. V and J are TRBV9 and TRBJ2-5, with D unclear. The CDR3 consists of 13 residues. V lost 5 bases to trimming and J lost 1 base, with 9 bases between them. Germline CDR1 is SGDLS and CDR2 is YYNGEE. The CDR3 DNA follows: TGTGCCAGCAGTGTTGCAAGCCAAGAGACCCAGTACTTC. It is translated as CASSVASQETQYF.